The subject of this entry is one TCR beta chain. Antigen: not known. Treatment: oral pan-JAK inhibitor, 5-10 mg twice daily. This sample stems from a study of CD8+ T cells in alopecia areata. At the level of the study: Affected scalp percentage set treated patients' severity scores. Overall study results and limits: Normal skin's resident alphabeta T cells are also sequenced in scalp samples. Many of the expanded lesional clones endured in scalp and blood while on tofacitinib.

The germline V gene encodes CDR1 SGHRS and CDR2 YFSETQ. The V and J ends lost 0 bases and 0 bases respectively, with 7 bases between them. The CDR3 sequence is 15 residues long. RNA was isolated and reverse transcribed to cDNA, the sequencing template. The repertoire was sequenced with immunoSEQ multiplex PCR; TCRdb's copy has only in-frame clones and lacks some. The table shows 150,000 to 200,000 clones, with under 80% occurring only once. The rearrangement joins TRBV5-1 to TRBJ2-1, with unresolved D. This clonotype was obtained from a human donor with alopecia areata. Here the sequenced sample was CD4+ T cells sorted from blood, taken around week 50, from a patient treated with tofacitinib. This CDR3 reads CASSLDSSSYNEQFF. The CDR3 DNA is TGCGCCAGCAGCTTGGACAGCAGCTCCTACAATGAGCAGTTCTTC.